This entry lists 5 T cell receptor beta chains sequenced from one sample in a study of PD-1 blockade in classical Hodgkin lymphoma. All patients experienced relapse after autologous stem cell transplantation, and brentuximab vedotin exposure was variable. Assay used: immunoSEQ multiplex PCR; TCRdb lists only in-frame clones, some missing. The sample carries some 25,000 clones, around 70% recorded once. The sample consisted of peripheral blood mononuclear cells (PBMCs), taken before the second cycle of nivolumab. These receptors all stem from a human donor with classical Hodgkin lymphoma.

The chain is built from TRBV7-3 and TRBJ2-5; 10 bases match TRBD1. With V trimmed by 0 bases and J by 3 bases, 4 bases remained unmatched. This CDR3 contains 16 residues. Germline assignment: CDR1 SGHTA and CDR2 FQGTGA. The CDR3 DNA sequence: TGTGCCAGCAGCTTAACGGGACAGGGGAAGGAAGAGACCCAGTACTTC. It translates to CASSLTGQGKEETQYF.

This chain uses TRBV6-6 with TRBJ2-2; 7 bases are a match to TRBD2. The junction had 5 bases not matched to a gene; V was cut back by 6 bases and J by 7 bases. Germline values: CDR1 MNHNY, CDR2 SVGAGI (reference sequence). This CDR3 spans 13 amino acids. The CDR3 region is CASRRLAGGELFF. CDR3 in DNA: TGTGCCAGCAGGAGACTAGCTGGCGGGGAGCTGTTTTTT.

This clone was recorded a few times. The V call is TRBV28, the J call TRBJ2-3; D gene uncertain. The V end lost 7 bases, the J end lost 0 bases, and 5 bases lay between the germline ends. The CDR3 is 12 residues long. Germline loops: CDR1 MDHEN, CDR2 SYDVKM. The chain's CDR3 is CASTDSTDTQYF. The CDR3 DNA follows: TGTGCCAGCACCGACAGCACAGATACGCAGTATTTT.

The chain links TRBV6-5 to TRBJ1-1, with TRBD1 as a possible D gene (5 bases). Trimming removed 2 bases from V and 0 bases from J, with 10 bases in between. Per the germline V gene, CDR1 is MNHEY and CDR2 is SVGAGI. This CDR3 is built from 15 residues. The CDR3 loop reads CASSYGMGVNTEAFF. In DNA, the CDR3 is TGTGCCAGCAGTTACGGGATGGGGGTGAACACTGAAGCTTTCTTT.

This sequence joins TRBV7-8 and TRBJ1-2, with D tentatively TRBD1 (5 bases). In germline, CDR1 is SGHVS, CDR2 FQNEAQ. The CDR3 runs 14 residues. V was shortened by 1 base and J by 8 bases, with 14 bases between the two germline ends. The CDR3 sequence: CASSLVGTTVGYTF. CDR3 nucleotide sequence: TGTGCCAGCAGCTTAGTCGGGACGACTGTAGGCTACACCTTC.